These 17 T cell receptor beta chains came from one sample sequenced in a study of T cells after posttransplantation cyclophosphamide. TCRdb's table, derived via immunoSEQ multiplex PCR, lists solely in-frame clones and lacks some. Singletons are absent from the sample, which has tens of thousands of clones. The specimen was PBMCs. These TCRs come from a woman aged 55-75 years in good health, CMV-negative, and a related stem cell transplant donor.

This clone was counted a few times. This chain uses TRBV6-6 with TRBJ2-3, with 11 bases fitting TRBD2. Unmatched junction bases numbered 1, after V lost 4 bases and J lost 1 base. The CDR3 contains 15 residues. Germline values: CDR1 MNHNY, CDR2 SVGAGI (reference sequence). The CDR3 loop is CASSSLAGGTDTQYF. In nucleotides, the CDR3 is TGTGCCAGCAGTTCACTAGCGGGGGGCACAGATACGCAGTATTTT.

This clone was counted many times. The chain recombines TRBV7-9 with TRBJ1-6, with D unresolved. V was shortened by 2 bases and J by 7 bases, with 12 bases between the two germline ends. The germline V gene encodes CDR1 SEHNR and CDR2 FQNEAQ (reference sequence). There are 15 residues in the CDR3. The CDR3 DNA sequence: TGTGCCAGCAGCTTATCCGGGATCCAAAATTCACCCCTCCACTTT. Protein product: CASSLSGIQNSPLHF.

This clone was recorded many times. The chain has TRBV6-1 and TRBJ2-7; no clear D. This CDR3 is built from 11 residues. The germline V and J ends were trimmed by 6 bases and 7 bases, with 10 bases remaining between them. The germline V gene has CDR1 MNHNS and CDR2 SASEGT. CDR3 sequence (DNA): TGTGCCAGCAGGGCGGTCAGAGAGCAGTACGTC. Encoded protein: CASRAVREQYV.

At least ten counts were recorded for this clone. The J gene is TRBJ2-1, the V gene TRBV28; D possibly corresponds to TRBD1 (5 bases). The length of the CDR3 is 15 residues. Germline V lookup: CDR1 MDHEN, CDR2 SYDVKM. The V end was cut by 3 bases, the J end by 4 bases, with 13 bases between. The CDR3 reads CASSFQGTVYNEQFF. In nucleotides, the CDR3 is TGTGCCAGCAGTTTCCAGGGAACGGTATACAATGAGCAGTTCTTC.

The chain combines TRBV9 with TRBJ2-1, with D maybe TRBD1 (6 bases). The CDR3 contains 15 residues. V lost 0 bases and J lost 6, with 13 bases in between. CDR1 and CDR2 (germline): SGDLS, YYNGEE. This CDR3 reads CASSVEDSFGNEQFF. The CDR3 region has the DNA TGTGCCAGCAGCGTAGAGGACAGTTTTGGCAATGAGCAGTTCTTC.

This clone has only a few counts. The chain links TRBV9 to TRBJ2-1, with 8 bases fitting TRBD2. This CDR3 is 15 amino acids long. Trimming took 6 bases from V and 0 from J; bases not matched to a gene: 5. The germline CDR1 and CDR2 sequences are SGDLS and YYNGEE. The CDR3 DNA sequence: TGTGCCAGCACCCCGGGAGGGAGCTCCTACAATGAGCAGTTCTTC. This translates into CASTPGGSSYNEQFF.

This clone was seen a handful of times. CDR3 nucleotide sequence: TGTGCCACCAGCGGTCGACAGTCAACCGGGGAGCTGTTTTTT. Its protein product is CATSGRQSTGELFF. This chain joins TRBV15 and TRBJ2-2; perhaps TRBD1 as D (5 bases). V lost 5 bases to trimming and J lost 5 bases, with 12 bases between them. This CDR3 is 14 amino acids long. The germline V gene has CDR1 LNHNV and CDR2 YYDKDF (reference sequence).

Only a few counts were recorded for this clone. V gene TRBV15 combines with J gene TRBJ1-2, with TRBD1 matching over 8 bases. Germline loops: CDR1 LNHNV, CDR2 YYDKDF (reference sequence). V shed 3 bases and J 2 bases; nucleotides not matched to a gene: 2. The CDR3 contains 14 residues. The CDR3 here is CATSSRGRNYGYTF. The CDR3 DNA is TGTGCCACCAGCAGCAGGGGGCGGAACTATGGCTACACCTTC.

The chain has TRBV7-9 and TRBJ2-5; 8 bases match TRBD2. CDR1 and CDR2 from the germline V gene are SEHNR and FQNEAQ (reference sequence). The V gene end was trimmed by 5 bases and the J gene end by 1 base; junction bases not matched to a gene: 9. The CDR3 spans 16 residues. The CDR3 DNA reads as TGTGCCAGCAGCACACAACGGGGGGGCCTCCAAGAGACCCAGTACTTC. Translated, it gives CASSTQRGGLQETQYF.

About this clone: At one boundary the junction diverges from the germline segment, which might be a read error. V usage is TRBV11-3 and J usage is TRBJ2-1; no clear D gene. Germline CDR1 is SGHNT and CDR2 is YENEEA. CDR3 length: 16 residues. Written as DNA, the CDR3 is TGTGCCAGCAGCTTAGGAGGTGTTTTCTCCCACAATGAGCAGTTCTTC. Translating gives CASSLGGVFSHNEQFF.

At least ten counts were recorded for this clone. The chain uses TRBV19 and TRBJ2-2; D is possibly TRBD1 (5 bases). The CDR3 totals 14 residues. V was pared by 6 bases and J by 5 bases, with 13 bases between. CDR1 is LNHDA, CDR2 SQIVND, per germline (reference sequence). The CDR3 sequence: CASSSRAATGELFF. DNA of the CDR3: TGTGCCAGTAGCTCCAGGGCCGCTACCGGGGAGCTGTTTTTT. Full variable domain (rest looked up from reference TRBV19 and TRBJ2-2): DGGITQSPKYLFRKEGQNVTLSCEQNLNHDAMYWYRQDPGQGLRLIYYSQIVNDFQKGDIAEGYSVSREKKESFPLTVTSAQKNPTAFYLCASSSRAATGELFFGEGSRLTVL.

Many counts were recorded for this clone. This chain connects TRBV6-1 to TRBJ2-5, with unresolved D. The germline gives CDR1 MNHNS, CDR2 SASEGT. Trimming removed 2 bases from V and 5 bases from J, with 18 bases in between. CDR3 size: 16 residues. The CDR3 DNA sequence: TGTGCCAGCAGTGAACCGAGGTCTCATTCGAGGGAGACCCAGTACTTC. This encodes CASSEPRSHSRETQYF.

This clone was detected a few times. The V and J genes are TRBV2 and TRBJ1-5, with D possibly being TRBD1 (5 bases). The germline CDR1 and CDR2 sequences are SNHLY and FYNNEI. V shed 0 bases and J shed 8 bases, with 11 bases lying between them. CDR3 length equals 14 residues. This CDR3 reads CASSEANRPEPQHF. Here the CDR3 DNA reads TGTGCCAGCAGTGAAGCGAACAGGCCTGAGCCCCAGCATTTT.

The chain recombines TRBV6-1 with TRBJ2-1; TRBD1 might be the D (6 bases). V was pared by 5 bases and J by 10 bases, with 12 bases between. The length of the CDR3 is 12 residues. The V gene's germline CDR1 is MNHNS and CDR2 SASEGT. The CDR3 DNA reads TGTGCCAGCAGTTGGGGGCATGGGGAGCAGTTCTTC. Amino acids: CASSWGHGEQFF.

This clone has a count of ten or more. The chain recombines TRBV6-6 with TRBJ1-2, with 12 nucleotides matching TRBD1. Germline V gene sequence: CDR1 MNHNY, CDR2 SVGAGI (reference sequence). The CDR3 extends over 15 amino acids. The V segment lost 5 bases and the J segment 7 bases; nucleotides outside the gene matches: 8. Written as DNA, the CDR3 is TGTGCCAGCAGTGACCCGGGACAGGGGGCGATTGGCTACACCTTC. It translates to CASSDPGQGAIGYTF.

In this sample, this clone turned up many times. The V gene is TRBV7-2, the J gene TRBJ2-1; no clear D gene. Germline CDR1 reads SGHTA; CDR2 reads FQGNSA. The CDR3 has 14 residues. V lost 1 base to trimming and J lost 6 bases, with 10 bases between them. CDR3 loop: CASSLEWSVNEQFF. In DNA form, the CDR3 reads TGTGCCAGCAGCTTAGAATGGAGTGTCAATGAGCAGTTCTTC. The full variable domain, in which reference TRBV7-2 and TRBJ2-1 provide the parts outside the CDR3, is GAGVSQSPSNKVTEKGKDVELRCDPISGHTALYWYRQSLGQGLEFLIYFQGNSAPDKSGLPSDRFSAERTGGSVSTLTIQRTQQEDSAVYLCASSLEWSVNEQFFGPGTRLTVL.

The table lists this clone with many counts. The chain has TRBV6-5 and TRBJ2-1; 11 bases align to TRBD2. The CDR3 has 15 amino acids. The V gene's germline CDR1 is MNHEY and CDR2 SVGAGI. V was clipped by 4 bases and J by 8 bases; unmatched bases: 7. The CDR3 DNA reads TGTGCCAGCAGTTTTAGCGGGGGGGCAGGGGATGAGCAGTTCTTC. Protein: CASSFSGGAGDEQFF.